Each of the 30 T cell receptor beta chains below was sequenced from the same sample in a study of blood T cell repertoires in COVID-19 (dated by TCRdb to 2018 to 2020). Libraries came from the immunoSEQ multiplex PCR assay. Not all clones reach the TCRdb copy of this immuneACCESS table, which keeps in-frame sequences only. Checked studies attribute under half of the gap to unresolved V genes and leave the rest unexplained. The sample yields under 300,000 clones; over 65% were counted once. The ten largest clonotypes hold around 3.4% of the sample. Sequenced input: peripheral blood. The receptors were gathered from a woman older than 75 with acute or convalescent COVID-19.

CDR3 sequence: CASSFSTGTEKLFF. CDR3 nucleotides: TGTGCCAGCAGCTTTTCTACAGGGACTGAAAAACTGTTTTTT. The V gene is TRBV7-9, the J gene TRBJ1-4; D is possibly TRBD1 (6 bases). Trimming left V 3 bases short and J 7 bases short, with 12 bases between. The CDR3 is 14 amino acids. Germline V lookup: CDR1 SEHNR, CDR2 FQNEAQ (reference sequence).

This clone was seen ten or more times. This chain links TRBV7-6 with TRBJ1-2; 9 nucleotides match TRBD1. The CDR3 is 17 amino acids. Germline V gene sequence: CDR1 SGHVS, CDR2 FNYEAQ. The V gene end was trimmed by 1 base and the J gene end by 8 bases; junction bases not matched to a gene: 14. The CDR3 spells CASSLGGLGDRVAGYTF. The CDR3 DNA reads as TGTGCCAGCAGCTTAGGAGGGTTGGGGGACAGGGTCGCCGGCTACACCTTC.

The gene calls are TRBV5-4 and TRBJ2-3; 8 nucleotides align to TRBD1. V lost 4 bases, J lost 3 bases, and 7 bases stayed unmatched. In germline, CDR1 is SGHNT, CDR2 YYREEE (reference sequence). CDR3 length equals 15 residues. As DNA, the CDR3 is TGTGCCAGCAGCGTTGACAGGGGACGGACAGATACGCAGTATTTT. This translates into CASSVDRGRTDTQYF. The variable domain in full, with the rest retrieved from reference TRBV5-4 and TRBJ2-3, is ETGVTQSPTHLIKTRGQQVTLRCSSQSGHNTVSWYQQALGQGPQFIFQYYREEENGRGNFPPRFSGLQFPNYSSELNVNALELDDSALYLCASSVDRGRTDTQYFGPGTRLTVL.

About this clone: A junction end diverges from the germline sequence, so it may reflect a read error. The chain uses TRBV6-5 and TRBJ1-5; 10 bases agree with TRBD1. The length of the CDR3 is 16 residues. Germline V lookup: CDR1 MNHEY, CDR2 SVGAGI. The CDR3 coding sequence is TGTGCCAGCAGTCACTCCCGGGACAGGGGTAATCAGCCCCAGCATTTT. Amino acids: CASSHSRDRGNQPQHF.

This clone was detected only once. The rearrangement uses TRBV21-1 and TRBJ1-2; the D call TRBD1 from the table was never checked on the DNA. TRBV21-1 is labeled a pseudogene. The CDR3 has 15 amino acids. Here the CDR3 DNA reads TGTGCCAGCAGCAAATCAGAAAAGGACACTGGGGGCTACACCTTC. Translation gives CASSKSEKDTGGYTF.

This sequence joins TRBV6-2 or TRBV6-3 and TRBJ2-3, with 7 bases identical to TRBD2. The CDR3 sequence is 15 residues long. CDR1 MNHEY and CDR2 SVGEGT come from the germline V gene. V lost 2 bases, J lost 6 bases, and 8 bases stayed unmatched. The CDR3 spells CASSYSRLAADTQYF. The CDR3 DNA reads as TGTGCCAGCAGTTACAGTCGACTAGCAGCTGATACGCAGTATTTT.

This clone has more than one count but fewer than ten. The chain has TRBV7-6 and TRBJ1-4; no reliable D call. The CDR3 has 16 residues. Trimming left V 5 bases short and J 3 bases short, with 16 bases between. Germline values: CDR1 SGHVS, CDR2 FNYEAQ. In DNA, the CDR3 is TGTGCCAGCAGCGTCGGCCGGGGATTGGCTAATGAAAAACTGTTTTTT. Translated, it gives CASSVGRGLANEKLFF.

The chain has TRBV2 and TRBJ1-5; D gene ambiguous. Germline CDR1 and CDR2: SNHLY and FYNNEI. Trimming pared 1 base from V and 7 bases from J, leaving 11 bases between. This CDR3 spans 14 amino acids. For the CDR3, the DNA is TGTGCCAGCAGTGAAGGTGTGACGGGGCAGCCCCAGCATTTT. Its protein is CASSEGVTGQPQHF. Complete variable domain (other parts from reference TRBV2 and TRBJ1-5): EPEVTQTPSHQVTQMGQEVILRCVPISNHLYFYWYRQILGQKVEFLVSFYNNEISEKSEIFDDQFSVERPDGSNFTLKIRSTKLEDSAMYFCASSEGVTGQPQHFGDGTRLSIL.

The count of this clone is one. The chain links TRBV5-4 to TRBJ2-3, with D possibly matching TRBD2 (6 bases). CDR1 is SGHNT, CDR2 YYREEE, per germline (reference sequence). The CDR3 extends over 15 amino acids. Trimming cost V 0 bases and J 7 bases, with 15 bases left between them. The CDR3 DNA follows: TGTGCCAGCAGCTTGGGTGGTGGGGAGGCAAATACGCAGTATTTT. It codes for CASSLGGGEANTQYF.

In this sample, this clone turned up once. The chain is built from TRBV5-4 and TRBJ1-5; TRBD1 might be the D (6 bases). V was pared by 4 bases and J by 7 bases, with 12 bases between. The V gene's germline CDR1 is SGHNT and CDR2 YYREEE (reference sequence). The CDR3 sequence is 13 residues long. The CDR3 is CASSKDRGQPQHF. Here the CDR3 DNA reads TGTGCCAGCAGCAAGGACAGAGGGCAGCCCCAGCATTTT.

The chain has TRBV9 and TRBJ1-2, with 8 nucleotides matching TRBD1. This CDR3 region has 13 residues. V dropped 3 bases and J dropped 4; count of bases not matched to a gene: 2. Germline-derived CDR1 and CDR2 are SGDLS and YYNGEE. CDR3 residues: CASSGTGTYGYTF. The CDR3 DNA is TGTGCCAGCAGCGGGACAGGGACCTATGGCTACACCTTC.

The chain joins TRBV4-1 to TRBJ1-4; 7 positions match TRBD1. The CDR3 sequence is 14 residues long. CDR1 MGHRA and CDR2 YSYEKL come from the germline V gene. J was trimmed by 7 bases and V by 6 bases; bases with no gene match: 8. The CDR3 sequence is CASSPYRGGEKLFF. The CDR3 bases are TGCGCCAGCAGTCCCTACAGGGGAGGTGAAAAACTGTTTTTT.

At least ten counts were recorded for this clone. The chain carries TRBV7-2 and TRBJ2-3; a weak D match, TRBD2 (6 bases). Per the germline V gene, CDR1 is SGHTA and CDR2 is FQGNSA. The CDR3 extends over 12 amino acids. The V and J ends lost 3 bases and 7 bases respectively, with 8 bases between them. The CDR3 here is CASSLTSNTQYF. The CDR3 coding sequence is TGTGCCAGCAGCTTGACTAGTAATACGCAGTATTTT.

The chain carries TRBV7-6 and TRBJ2-1; perhaps TRBD2 as D (5 bases). Germline CDR1 and CDR2: SGHVS and FNYEAQ. The CDR3 contains 16 residues. Trimming pared 1 base from V and 0 bases from J, leaving 10 bases between. CDR3 amino acids: CASSLGAGGSYNEQFF. DNA for the CDR3: TGTGCCAGCAGCTTAGGGGCGGGCGGCTCCTACAATGAGCAGTTCTTC.

The rearrangement links TRBV5-1 to TRBJ1-5; D might be TRBD1 (6 bases). Germline V gene data show CDR1 as SGHRS and CDR2 as YFSETQ. With 3 bases removed from V and 3 bases from J, the gap between germline ends came to 13 bases. This CDR3 contains 15 residues. Written as DNA, the CDR3 is TGCGCCAGCAGCTGGAGTGGGGGCCTCAATCAGCCCCAGCATTTT. Amino acids: CASSWSGGLNQPQHF.

This rearrangement joins TRBV24-1 to TRBJ1-1, with D perhaps matching TRBD1 (6 bases). CDR3 length: 15 residues. V was cut by 5 bases and J by 4 bases, with 16 bases left in between. Germline V gives CDR1 KGHDR, CDR2 SFDVKD. CDR3 in amino acids: CATSANQGISTEAFF. In nucleotides, the CDR3 is TGTGCCACCAGTGCGAACCAGGGGATTTCCACTGAAGCTTTCTTT.

This rearrangement joins TRBV6-2 or TRBV6-3 to TRBJ1-2; 8 bases agree with TRBD1. J gave up 7 bases and V 6 bases, and 10 bases lay outside the gene matches. The CDR3 covers 14 residues. Germline CDR1 reads MNHEY; CDR2 reads SVGEGT. CDR3 region: CASSLTGDRSGYTF. DNA for the CDR3: TGTGCCAGCAGCCTCACAGGGGACAGGAGTGGCTACACCTTC.

The rearrangement joins TRBV6-5 to TRBJ2-3; 9 bases fit TRBD2. This CDR3 has 14 amino acids. The J segment lost 2 bases and the V segment lost 7 bases, leaving 4 bases of the junction unmatched. Per the germline V gene, CDR1 is MNHEY and CDR2 is SVGAGI. The CDR3 DNA sequence: TGTGCCAGCACCGGGACTAGCTCCACAGATACGCAGTATTTT. This codes for CASTGTSSTDTQYF.

The rearrangement joins TRBV24-1 to TRBJ2-1; TRBD1 matches 7 bases. Trimming at V came to 5 bases and at J to 6 bases, leaving 9 bases not matched to a gene. The CDR3 length is 15 residues. From germline, CDR1 is KGHDR and CDR2 SFDVKD. CDR3: CATSGAETGFNEQFF. DNA for the CDR3: TGTGCCACCAGTGGGGCCGAGACAGGGTTCAATGAGCAGTTCTTC.

V gene TRBV11-2 combines with J gene TRBJ2-3, with D perhaps matching TRBD2 (6 bases). This CDR3 region has 18 residues. CDR1 and CDR2 (germline): SGHAT, FQNNGV. Trimming cost V 3 bases and J 5 bases, with 24 bases left between them. CDR3 sequence (DNA): TGTGCCAGCAGCTTTAGCCTCCGAGGGGCGGGGAGCGGAGATACGCAGTATTTT. Encoded protein: CASSFSLRGAGSGDTQYF. The whole variable domain, filled in from reference TRBV11-2 and TRBJ2-3, reads EAGVAQSPRYKIIEKRQSVAFWCNPISGHATLYWYQQILGQGPKLLIQFQNNGVVDDSQLPKDRFSAERLKGVDSTLKIQPAKLEDSAVYLCASSFSLRGAGSGDTQYFGPGTRLTVL.

This clone was seen a single time. The genes are TRBV19 and TRBJ2-7; 9 positions agree with TRBD2. This CDR3 has 15 amino acids. CDR1 and CDR2 (germline): LNHDA, SQIVND (reference sequence). V was clipped by 6 bases and J by 4 bases; unmatched bases: 10. Here the CDR3 reads CASSRQTSGRYEQYF. The CDR3, as DNA: TGTGCCAGTAGCCGCCAGACTAGCGGAAGGTACGAGCAGTACTTC. Using reference TRBV19 and TRBJ2-7 for the parts outside the CDR3, the full variable domain is DGGITQSPKYLFRKEGQNVTLSCEQNLNHDAMYWYRQDPGQGLRLIYYSQIVNDFQKGDIAEGYSVSREKKESFPLTVTSAQKNPTAFYLCASSRQTSGRYEQYFGPGTRLTVT.

This clone was seen more than once but under ten times. The CDR3 DNA sequence: TGTGCCAGCAGGAAGGGACAGGGAGCCAACGAGCAGTACTTC. It specifies CASRKGQGANEQYF. The rearrangement uses TRBV2 and TRBJ2-7; TRBD1 agrees at 9 bases. Germline V gene data show CDR1 as SNHLY and CDR2 as FYNNEI. This CDR3 region has 14 residues. V lost 6 bases, J lost 5 bases, and 8 bases stayed unmatched.

This clone is a singleton in its sample. The V call is TRBV7-8, the J call TRBJ2-5; possibly TRBD1 for D (6 bases). The CDR3 totals 15 residues. Between the trimmed V and J ends, which lost 5 bases and 0 bases, there was a span of 13 bases. Germline loops: CDR1 SGHVS, CDR2 FQNEAQ. The CDR3 DNA reads as TGTGCCAGCAGCCCGCGGACAGCGTACCAAGAGACCCAGTACTTC. As protein: CASSPRTAYQETQYF.

The chain links TRBV7-2 to TRBJ1-4, with D uncertain. Germline assignment: CDR1 SGHTA and CDR2 FQGNSA. The CDR3 totals 14 residues. The V end was cut by 5 bases, the J end by 7 bases, with 14 bases between. CDR3 region: CASSPFPGFEKLFF. The CDR3 bases are TGTGCCAGCAGCCCATTCCCCGGGTTTGAAAAACTGTTTTTT. The full variable domain, its missing parts supplied by reference TRBV7-2 and TRBJ1-4, is GAGVSQSPSNKVTEKGKDVELRCDPISGHTALYWYRQSLGQGLEFLIYFQGNSAPDKSGLPSDRFSAERTGGSVSTLTIQRTQQEDSAVYLCASSPFPGFEKLFFGSGTQLSVL.

The rearrangement uses TRBV2 and TRBJ2-2; 10 nucleotides align to TRBD2. Germline loops: CDR1 SNHLY, CDR2 FYNNEI. Germline trimming cut 7 bases from V and 5 bases from J; bases unmatched to any gene: 7. The CDR3 has 15 amino acids. The CDR3 is CASNLAGASTGELFF. The CDR3 DNA reads TGTGCCAGCAACCTAGCGGGAGCAAGTACCGGGGAGCTGTTTTTT.

The V call is TRBV3-1 (or the pseudogene TRBV3-2), the J call TRBJ2-3, with D possibly matching TRBD2 (7 bases). This CDR3 region has 16 residues. Germline assignment: CDR1 LGHDT and CDR2 YNNKEL (reference sequence). The V and J ends lost 3 bases and 3 bases respectively, with 16 bases between them. The CDR3 is CASSQGGAVRTDTQYF. The CDR3 DNA is TGTGCCAGCAGCCAGGGGGGGGCCGTTAGGACAGATACGCAGTATTTT.

This chain joins TRBV5-1 and TRBJ2-5; D perhaps matches TRBD1 (6 bases). Trimming took 0 bases from V and 3 from J, leaving 18 bases between them. This CDR3 is built from 17 residues. The germline V gene has CDR1 SGHRS and CDR2 YFSETQ. The CDR3 spells CASSLGWAQGPKETQYF. The CDR3, as DNA: TGCGCCAGCAGCTTGGGGTGGGCACAGGGACCAAAAGAGACCCAGTACTTC.

The rearrangement uses TRBV28 and TRBJ2-7, with 11 bases identical to TRBD1. Unmatched junction bases numbered 4, after V lost 6 bases and J lost 6 bases. The CDR3 length is 13 residues. Germline V gene data show CDR1 as MDHEN and CDR2 as SYDVKM. CDR3 coding DNA: TGTGCCAGCAGAGGACAGGGGGCGGTCGAGCAGTACTTC. Translated, it gives CASRGQGAVEQYF.

The rearrangement links TRBV9 to TRBJ1-2; D not resolved. The CDR3 runs 14 residues. Trimming left V 1 base short and J 4 bases short, with 11 bases between. The germline V gene encodes CDR1 SGDLS and CDR2 YYNGEE. This chain's CDR3 is CASSVSGLSYGYTF. CDR3 in DNA: TGTGCCAGCAGCGTAAGCGGGTTGTCCTATGGCTACACCTTC.

The gene calls are TRBV6-6 and TRBJ1-1, with 9 bases fitting TRBD1. The V gene's germline CDR1 is MNHNY and CDR2 SVGAGI (reference sequence). Unmatched junction bases numbered 8, after V lost 8 bases and J lost 10 bases. This CDR3 is built from 12 residues. CDR3 loop: CASRVQGARAFF. The DNA for the CDR3 is TGTGCCAGCCGAGTACAGGGGGCGCGAGCTTTCTTT.